This entry concerns a single T cell receptor beta chain. Which antigen it targets is not known. Base qualities are not provided; no much larger clone lies one nucleotide away. TCRbeta CDR3 regions were amplified from genomic DNA by means of the immunoSEQ Assay, a bias-controlled multiplex PCR. Regarding the original processing steps: Within the assay, amplification of reference gene primers was used to estimate how many nucleated cells each sample contained. Sequence reads were collapsed and filtered to measure the absolute abundance of every unique TCRbeta CDR3 rearrangement. For each sample, productive Simpson clonality was calculated as the square root of Simpson's diversity index across productive rearrangements. TCRdb retrieved this table from immuneACCESS and kept in-frame rearrangements only. Not all clones are present; in checked studies, unresolved V genes account for under half, and no reason is known for the remainder. That table is the source of V, J and clone size, and D and trimming were worked out from the DNA. This sample has some 200,000 clones in its table, and 85% of those were observed once. The ten top clones hold 0.8% to 0.95% of the sample.

This specimen belongs to a study of blood T cell repertoires in COVID-19 (dated by TCRdb to the early 2020s). General notes on the study: Samples from collaborators originated in the United States, Italy and Spain and spanned both the acute and convalescent phases of COVID-19. The material from the prospective study consisted of cDNA or gDNA derived from T cells, B-cell-depleted T cells, or PBMCs. Deeply sampled blood TCRbeta repertoires from subjects exposed to, actively infected with, or recovered from COVID-19 were included in the dataset. The repertoires were released in a freely available public database intended as a resource for research on the immune response to SARS-CoV-2. Samples were obtained from the ongoing ImmuneRACE study (first 160 participants) and from 1,200 or so subjects provided by 6 global collaborators. Nearly every sample came with metadata listing a de-identified subject ID, COVID-19 status, age in years and sex. Where available, HLA class I and class II types were taken from metadata supplied by the sample provider and were not determined by assay-based typing.

For CDR1 and CDR2, the germline V gene lists SQVTM and ANQGSEA. The CDR3 measures 13 amino acids from cysteine to phenylalanine. Of the read, only the CDR3 DNA is kept; its 39 bases are in frame from base 1. V and J lose 6 bases and 2 bases, and a span of 13 bases separates them. Study-wide findings and limitations: Clinical and demographic metadata were provided uncurated, with the amount varying by source and participant.

One collaborating source in Seattle enrolled patients during active infection and followed them longitudinally through the course of disease. Collaborating institutions collected whole blood in K2EDTA tubes following their own protocols. For TCRbeta analysis, collaborators shipped samples in one of three forms: frozen whole blood, isolated PBMCs, or DNA extracted from either of those sample types. In this chain, TRBV29-1 is recombined with TRBJ1-1; TRBD1 is perhaps the D gene, given 6 matching bases. The sequencing input was peripheral blood. This receptor was taken from a man aged 60 to 75 with COVID-19, enrolled during active disease. The CDR3 protein sequence reads: CSVAGQYNTEAFF. The DNA sequence reads TGCAGCGTGGCCGGACAGTACAACACTGAAGCTTTCTTT.